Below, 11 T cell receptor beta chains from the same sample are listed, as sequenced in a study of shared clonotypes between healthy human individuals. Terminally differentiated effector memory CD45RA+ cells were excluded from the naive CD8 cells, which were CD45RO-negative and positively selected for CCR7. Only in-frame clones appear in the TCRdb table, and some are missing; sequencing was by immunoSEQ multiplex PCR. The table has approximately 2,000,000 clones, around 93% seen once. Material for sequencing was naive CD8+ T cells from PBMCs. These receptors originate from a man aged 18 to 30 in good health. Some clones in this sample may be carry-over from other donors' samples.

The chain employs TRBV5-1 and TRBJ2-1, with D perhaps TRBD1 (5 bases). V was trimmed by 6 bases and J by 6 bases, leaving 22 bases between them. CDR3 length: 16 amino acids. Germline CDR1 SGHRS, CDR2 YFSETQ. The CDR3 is CASTIDRQGPINEQFF. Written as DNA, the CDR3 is TGCGCCAGCACTATCGATCGGCAGGGCCCTATCAATGAGCAGTTCTTC. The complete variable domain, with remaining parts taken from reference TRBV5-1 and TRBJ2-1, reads KAGVTQTPRYLIKTRGQQVTLSCSPISGHRSVSWYQQTPGQGLQFLFEYFSETQRNKGNFPGRFSGRQFSNSRSEMNVSTLELGDSALYLCASTIDRQGPINEQFFGPGTRLTVL.

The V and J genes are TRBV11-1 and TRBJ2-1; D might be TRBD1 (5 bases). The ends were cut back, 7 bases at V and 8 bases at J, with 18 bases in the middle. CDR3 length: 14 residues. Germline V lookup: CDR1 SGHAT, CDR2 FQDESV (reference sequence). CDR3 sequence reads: CASTLGPRIHEQFF. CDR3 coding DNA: TGTGCCAGCACCTTGGGGCCGCGGATCCATGAGCAGTTCTTC.

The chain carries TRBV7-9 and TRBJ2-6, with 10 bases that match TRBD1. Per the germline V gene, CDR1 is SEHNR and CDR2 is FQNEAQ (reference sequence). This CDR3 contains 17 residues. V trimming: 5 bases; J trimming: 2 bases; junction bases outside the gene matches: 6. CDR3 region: CASSRGQGTTGANVLTF. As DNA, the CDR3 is TGTGCCAGCAGCAGGGGACAGGGGACTACTGGGGCCAACGTCCTGACTTTC.

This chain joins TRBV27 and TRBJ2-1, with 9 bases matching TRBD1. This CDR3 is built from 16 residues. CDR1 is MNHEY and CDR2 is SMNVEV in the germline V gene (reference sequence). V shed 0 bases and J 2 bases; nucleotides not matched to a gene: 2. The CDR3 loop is CASSLSGTGPYNEQFF. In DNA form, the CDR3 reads TGTGCCAGCAGTTTATCGGGGACAGGGCCCTACAATGAGCAGTTCTTC.

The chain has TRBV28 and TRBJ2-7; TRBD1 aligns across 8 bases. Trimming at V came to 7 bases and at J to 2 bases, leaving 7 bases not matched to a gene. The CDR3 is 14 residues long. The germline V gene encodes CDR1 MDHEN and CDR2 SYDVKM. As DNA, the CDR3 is TGTGCCAGCAATACCGACAGGGGTGCCTACGAGCAGTACTTC. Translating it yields CASNTDRGAYEQYF. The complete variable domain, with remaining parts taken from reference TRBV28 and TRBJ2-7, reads DVKVTQSSRYLVKRTGEKVFLECVQDMDHENMFWYRQDPGLGLRLIYFSYDVKMKEKGDIPEGYSVSREKKERFSLILESASTNQTSMYLCASNTDRGAYEQYFGPGTRLTVT.

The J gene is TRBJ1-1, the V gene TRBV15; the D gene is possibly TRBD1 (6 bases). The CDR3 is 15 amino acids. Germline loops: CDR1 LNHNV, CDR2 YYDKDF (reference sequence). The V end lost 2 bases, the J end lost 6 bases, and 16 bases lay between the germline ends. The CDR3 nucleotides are TGTGCCACCAGCAGACCTACAGGGTTCAAAGCTGAAGCTTTCTTT. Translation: CATSRPTGFKAEAFF.

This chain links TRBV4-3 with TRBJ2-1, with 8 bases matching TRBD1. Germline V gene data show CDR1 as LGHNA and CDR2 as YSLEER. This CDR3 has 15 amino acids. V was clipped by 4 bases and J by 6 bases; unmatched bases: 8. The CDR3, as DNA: TGCGCCAGCAGCCGGGGGACAGGTCACCTCAATGAGCAGTTCTTC. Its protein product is CASSRGTGHLNEQFF.

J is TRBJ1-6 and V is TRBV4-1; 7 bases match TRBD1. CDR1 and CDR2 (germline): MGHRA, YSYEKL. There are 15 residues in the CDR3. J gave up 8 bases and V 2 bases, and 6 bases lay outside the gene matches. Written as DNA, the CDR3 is TGCGCCAGCAGCCAATCACAGGGGACCCATTCACCCCTCCACTTT. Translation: CASSQSQGTHSPLHF.

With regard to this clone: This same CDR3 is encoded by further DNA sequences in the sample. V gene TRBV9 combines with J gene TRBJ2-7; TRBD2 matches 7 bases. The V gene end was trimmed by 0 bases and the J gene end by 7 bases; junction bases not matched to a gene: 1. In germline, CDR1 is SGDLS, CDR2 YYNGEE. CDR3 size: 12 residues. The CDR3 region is CASSVGGGEQYF. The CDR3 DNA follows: TGTGCCAGCAGCGTAGGGGGAGGGGAGCAGTACTTC.

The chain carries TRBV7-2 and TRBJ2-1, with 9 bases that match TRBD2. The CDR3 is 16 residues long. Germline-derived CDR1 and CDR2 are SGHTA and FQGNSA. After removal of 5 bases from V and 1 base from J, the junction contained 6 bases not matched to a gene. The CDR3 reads CASSNTGLASYNEQFF. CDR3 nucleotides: TGTGCCAGCAGCAATACGGGACTAGCTTCCTACAATGAGCAGTTCTTC.

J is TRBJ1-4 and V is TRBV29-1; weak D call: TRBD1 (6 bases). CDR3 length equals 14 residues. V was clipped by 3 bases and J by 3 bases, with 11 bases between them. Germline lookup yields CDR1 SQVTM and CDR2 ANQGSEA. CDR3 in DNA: TGCAGCGTTGACACCGGGACACCTAATGAAAAACTGTTTTTT. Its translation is CSVDTGTPNEKLFF.